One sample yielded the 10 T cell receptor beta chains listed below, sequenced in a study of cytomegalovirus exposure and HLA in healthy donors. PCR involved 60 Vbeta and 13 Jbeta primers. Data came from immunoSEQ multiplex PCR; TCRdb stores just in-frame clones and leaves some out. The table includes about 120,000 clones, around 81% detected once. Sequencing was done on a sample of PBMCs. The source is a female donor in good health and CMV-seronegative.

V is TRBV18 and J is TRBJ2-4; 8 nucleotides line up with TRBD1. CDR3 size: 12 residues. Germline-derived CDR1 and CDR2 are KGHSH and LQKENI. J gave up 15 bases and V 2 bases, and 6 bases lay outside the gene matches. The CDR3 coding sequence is TGTGCCAGCTCACCATACGACAGGGGCCGGTACTTC. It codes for CASSPYDRGRYF.

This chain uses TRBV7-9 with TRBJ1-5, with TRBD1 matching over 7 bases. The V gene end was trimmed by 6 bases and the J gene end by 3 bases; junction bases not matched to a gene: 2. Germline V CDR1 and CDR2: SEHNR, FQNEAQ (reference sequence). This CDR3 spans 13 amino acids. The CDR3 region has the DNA TGTGCCAGCAGTGGACAGGACAATCAGCCCCAGCATTTT. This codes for CASSGQDNQPQHF.

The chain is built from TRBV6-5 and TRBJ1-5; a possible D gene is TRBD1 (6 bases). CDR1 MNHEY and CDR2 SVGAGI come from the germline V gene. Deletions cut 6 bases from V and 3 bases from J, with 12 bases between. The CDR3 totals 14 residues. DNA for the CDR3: TGTGCCAGCAGCCTGACAGGCTACAATCAGCCCCAGCATTTT. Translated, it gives CASSLTGYNQPQHF.

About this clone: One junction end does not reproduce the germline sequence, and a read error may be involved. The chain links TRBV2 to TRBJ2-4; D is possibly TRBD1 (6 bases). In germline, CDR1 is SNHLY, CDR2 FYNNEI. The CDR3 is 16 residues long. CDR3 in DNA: TGTGCCAGCAGAGCTGCCACAGGGCTGGGCAAAAACAGTCAGTACTTC. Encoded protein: CASRAATGLGKNSQYF.

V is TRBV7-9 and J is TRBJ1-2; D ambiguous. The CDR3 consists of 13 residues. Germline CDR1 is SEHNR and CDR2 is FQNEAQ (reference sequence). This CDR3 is CATNGGSSYGYTF. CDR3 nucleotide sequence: TGTGCGACCAACGGCGGAAGCTCCTATGGCTACACCTTC.

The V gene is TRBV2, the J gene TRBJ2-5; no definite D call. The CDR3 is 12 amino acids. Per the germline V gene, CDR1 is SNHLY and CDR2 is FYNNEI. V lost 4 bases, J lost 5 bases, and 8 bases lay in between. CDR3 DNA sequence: TGTGCCAGCAGTGCCAGCGCCGAGACCCAGTACTTC. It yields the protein CASSASAETQYF.

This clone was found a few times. The CDR3 sequence is CAITAVPDQPQHF. In DNA, the CDR3 is TGTGCCATCACCGCCGTTCCGGATCAGCCCCAGCATTTT. V and J are TRBV10-3 and TRBJ1-5; D is unclear. Trimming took 7 bases from V and 5 from J, leaving 12 bases between them. CDR3 length: 13 amino acids. Per germline, CDR1 ENHRY and CDR2 SYGVKD.

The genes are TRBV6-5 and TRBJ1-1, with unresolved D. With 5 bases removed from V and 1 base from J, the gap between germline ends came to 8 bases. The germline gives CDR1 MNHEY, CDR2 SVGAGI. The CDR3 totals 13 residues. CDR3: CASSAVGNTEAFF. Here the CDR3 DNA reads TGTGCCAGCAGTGCGGTGGGGAACACTGAAGCTTTCTTT.

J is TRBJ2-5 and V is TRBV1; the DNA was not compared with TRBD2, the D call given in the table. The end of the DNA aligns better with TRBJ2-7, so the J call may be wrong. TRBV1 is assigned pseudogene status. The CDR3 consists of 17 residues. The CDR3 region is CTSSQETPAGGFHEQYF. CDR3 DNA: TGCACCAGCAGCCAAGAGACCCCAGCGGGAGGGTTCCACGAGCAGTACTTC.

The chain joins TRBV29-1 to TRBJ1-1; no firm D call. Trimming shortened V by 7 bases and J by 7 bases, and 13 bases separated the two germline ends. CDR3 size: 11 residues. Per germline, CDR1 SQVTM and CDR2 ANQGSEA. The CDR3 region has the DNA TGCAGCGGGCAATTAGCCAATGAAGCTTTCTTT. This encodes CSGQLANEAFF. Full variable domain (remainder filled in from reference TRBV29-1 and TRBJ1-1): SAVISQKPSRDICQRGTSLTIQCQVDSQVTMMFWYRQQPGQSLTLIATANQGSEATYESGFVIDKFPISRPNLTFSTLTVSNMSPEDSSIYLCSGQLANEAFFGQGTRLTVV.